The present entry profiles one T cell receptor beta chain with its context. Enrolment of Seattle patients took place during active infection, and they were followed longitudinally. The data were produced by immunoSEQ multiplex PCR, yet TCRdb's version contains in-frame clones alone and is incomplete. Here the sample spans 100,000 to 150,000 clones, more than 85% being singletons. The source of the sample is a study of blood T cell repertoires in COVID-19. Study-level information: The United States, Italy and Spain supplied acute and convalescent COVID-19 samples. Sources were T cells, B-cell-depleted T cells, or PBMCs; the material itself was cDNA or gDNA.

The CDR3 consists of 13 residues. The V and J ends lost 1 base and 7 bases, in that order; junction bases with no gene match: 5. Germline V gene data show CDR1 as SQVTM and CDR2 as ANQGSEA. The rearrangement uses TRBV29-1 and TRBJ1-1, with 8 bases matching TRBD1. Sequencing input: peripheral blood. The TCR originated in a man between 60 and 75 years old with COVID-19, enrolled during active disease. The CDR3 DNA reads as TGCAGCGTTGAAGCCCAGGGGGCTTATGAAGCTTTCTTT. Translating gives CSVEAQGAYEAFF.